Each of the 28 T cell receptor beta chains below was sequenced from the same sample in a study of OX40 agonist ivuxolimab in advanced cancers. Generated by immunoSEQ multiplex PCR, the TCRdb table keeps only in-frame clones and is missing some. The sample contains 50,000 to 85,000 clones, roughly 85% of which appear only once. Sequencing was performed on CD4+ or CD8+ T cells sorted from blood, taken in a trial of the OX40 agonist ivuxolimab. All receptors derive from an adult with an advanced solid tumor such as melanoma, head and neck, liver or kidney cancer.

Here the CDR3 reads CASSLEAGRDTEAFF. The CDR3 region has the DNA TGTGCCAGCAGCTTAGAGGCAGGGAGAGACACTGAAGCTTTCTTT. This chain connects TRBV11-1 to TRBJ1-1; D may be TRBD1 (5 bases). With 1 base removed from V and 3 bases from J, the gap between germline ends came to 12 bases. Germline CDR1 SGHAT, CDR2 FQDESV (reference sequence). The CDR3 sequence is 15 residues long.

V usage is TRBV30 and J usage is TRBJ1-4; D remains ambiguous. Deletions cut 3 bases from V and 0 bases from J, with 11 bases between. CDR1 and CDR2 from the germline V gene are GTSNPN and SVGIG (reference sequence). This CDR3 is built from 15 residues. CDR3 in amino acids: CAWRSGSATNEKLFF. The CDR3 DNA follows: TGTGCCTGGAGGTCGGGGTCTGCAACTAATGAAAAACTGTTTTTT. The variable domain in full, completed from reference TRBV30 and TRBJ1-4, reads SQTIHQWPATLVQPVGSPLSLECTVEGTSNPNLYWYRQAAGRGLQLLFYSVGIGQISSEVPQNLSASRPQDRQFILSSKKLLLSDSGFYLCAWRSGSATNEKLFFGSGTQLSVL.

The chain employs TRBV5-5 and TRBJ1-1; tentative D call: TRBD1 (6 bases). The CDR3 totals 11 residues. Germline CDR1 reads SGHKS; CDR2 reads YYEKEE (reference sequence). With 1 base removed from V and 11 bases from J, the gap between germline ends came to 9 bases. CDR3 DNA sequence: TGTGCCAGCAGCTTGAACAGGGACGCTTTCTTT. It yields the protein CASSLNRDAFF.

This rearrangement joins TRBV20-1 to TRBJ2-5, with D unclear. V lost 3 bases to trimming and J lost 5 bases, with 7 bases between them. CDR3 length equals 11 residues. Per germline, CDR1 DFQATT and CDR2 SNEGSKA (reference sequence). The CDR3 bases are TGCAGTGCTAGGTTGGGGGAGACCCAGTACTTC. Translation gives CSARLGETQYF.

The genes are TRBV7-9 and TRBJ2-5; D gene unclear. Looked up from germline, CDR1 is SEHNR and CDR2 is FQNEAQ (reference sequence). The CDR3 length is 11 residues. V lost 5 bases to trimming and J lost 2 bases, with 3 bases between them. The CDR3 loop is CASSPQETQYF. CDR3 nucleotide sequence: TGTGCCAGCAGCCCGCAAGAGACCCAGTACTTC. The full variable domain, rest sourced from reference TRBV7-9 and TRBJ2-5, is DTGVSQNPRHKITKRGQNVTFRCDPISEHNRLYWYRQTLGQGPEFLTYFQNEAQLEKSRLLSDRFSAERPKGSFSTLEIQRTEQGDSAMYLCASSPQETQYFGPGTRLLVL.

The chain has TRBV19 and TRBJ1-2; D may be TRBD1 (5 bases). Germline assignment: CDR1 LNHDA and CDR2 SQIVND (reference sequence). The CDR3 runs to 11 residues. Trimming stripped 7 bases from V and 6 bases from J, with 9 bases between. The CDR3 loop is CASNGADGYTF. DNA of the CDR3: TGTGCCAGTAACGGGGCCGATGGCTACACCTTC. The entire variable domain, with the rest obtained from reference TRBV19 and TRBJ1-2, is as follows: DGGITQSPKYLFRKEGQNVTLSCEQNLNHDAMYWYRQDPGQGLRLIYYSQIVNDFQKGDIAEGYSVSREKKESFPLTVTSAQKNPTAFYLCASNGADGYTFGSGTRLTVV.

The rearrangement joins TRBV7-3 to TRBJ2-5; 7 nucleotides line up with TRBD2. This CDR3 has 13 amino acids. The V and J ends lost 4 bases and 4 bases, in that order; junction bases with no gene match: 3. Per the germline V gene, CDR1 is SGHTA and CDR2 is FQGTGA. The DNA of the CDR3 is TGTGCCAGCAGCTACGGGGGGAGAGAGACCCAGTACTTC. This codes for CASSYGGRETQYF.

The chain links TRBV19 to TRBJ2-3; unclear D gene. Germline lookup yields CDR1 LNHDA and CDR2 SQIVND (reference sequence). The CDR3 covers 13 residues. Trimming shortened V by 6 bases and J by 6 bases, and 13 bases separated the two germline ends. CDR3: CASRPGAADTQYF. The CDR3 DNA is TGTGCCAGTAGGCCAGGAGCTGCGGATACGCAGTATTTT.

The rearrangement links TRBV18 to TRBJ2-4, with D tentatively TRBD1 or TRBD2 (5 bases each). Trimming shortened V by 6 bases and J by 0 bases, and 12 bases separated the two germline ends. Per the germline V gene, CDR1 is KGHSH and CDR2 is LQKENI. The length of the CDR3 is 15 residues. CDR3 region: CASSRDRIAKNIQYF. The DNA for the CDR3 is TGTGCCAGCTCCAGGGACCGAATAGCCAAAAACATTCAGTACTTC.

The chain carries TRBV7-6 and TRBJ1-5, with TRBD1 matching 9 bases. CDR3 length: 15 residues. Germline trimming cut 5 bases from V and 7 bases from J; bases unmatched to any gene: 9. Germline V CDR1 and CDR2: SGHVS, FNYEAQ. CDR3 DNA: TGTGCCAGCAGCCTAGGGACAGGGTCGCGACAGCCCCAGCATTTT. This gives the protein CASSLGTGSRQPQHF.

This chain joins TRBV7-6 and TRBJ2-5; D unresolved. The V end was cut by 5 bases, the J end by 2 bases, with 6 bases between. CDR1 and CDR2 (germline): SGHVS, FNYEAQ. This CDR3 spans 12 amino acids. The CDR3 is CASSPPQETQYF. In DNA, the CDR3 is TGTGCCAGCAGCCCTCCTCAAGAGACCCAGTACTTC.

The chain uses TRBV7-3 and TRBJ2-1, with 10 bases fitting TRBD2. V shed 5 bases, J shed 6 bases, and the junction held 7 bases outside the gene matches. This CDR3 is built from 15 residues. CDR1 and CDR2 (germline): SGHTA, FQGTGA. The CDR3: CASSPSGRAFNEQFF. Here the CDR3 DNA reads TGTGCCAGCAGCCCAAGCGGGAGGGCCTTCAATGAGCAGTTCTTC.

The rearrangement links TRBV2 to TRBJ2-7; D is unclear. Germline V lookup: CDR1 SNHLY, CDR2 FYNNEI. The V end was cut by 7 bases, the J end by 0 bases, with 13 bases between. This CDR3 region has 14 residues. The CDR3 coding sequence is TGTGCCAGCACCTCCGTGCGGAGCTCCTACGAGCAGTACTTC. Protein product: CASTSVRSSYEQYF.

The chain uses TRBV4-2 and TRBJ1-5; D may be TRBD1 (6 bases). Germline V gene data show CDR1 as LGHNA and CDR2 as YNFKEQ. Trimming pared 4 bases from V and 8 bases from J, leaving 15 bases between. This CDR3 region has 14 residues. The CDR3 sequence: CASSPTGTSEPQHF. The DNA for the CDR3 is TGTGCCAGCAGCCCTACAGGGACATCGGAGCCCCAGCATTTT.

This chain joins TRBV7-9 and TRBJ1-1, with D unclear. CDR3 length: 13 amino acids. The germline V gene encodes CDR1 SEHNR and CDR2 FQNEAQ (reference sequence). V lost 0 bases to trimming and J lost 10 bases, with 12 bases between them. The CDR3 spells CASSLAGQLGAFF. CDR3 bases: TGTGCCAGCAGCTTAGCGGGCCAGTTGGGAGCTTTCTTT.

V usage is TRBV5-1 and J usage is TRBJ2-6; possibly TRBD2 for D (6 bases). The CDR3 runs 16 residues. Germline V CDR1 and CDR2: SGHRS, YFSETQ. V lost 0 bases, J lost 2 bases, and 9 bases lay in between. Written as DNA, the CDR3 is TGCGCCAGCAGCTTGGGTGGCGGGGCTGGGGCCAACGTCCTGACTTTC. It specifies CASSLGGGAGANVLTF.

The gene calls are TRBV7-8 and TRBJ1-2, with D hard to call. Trimming stripped 0 bases from V and 3 bases from J, with 14 bases between. CDR3 size: 16 residues. CDR1 SGHVS and CDR2 FQNEAQ come from the germline V gene. In DNA, the CDR3 is TGTGCCAGCAGCTTAGCGTCCGGCACTTCACACTATGGCTACACCTTC. This translates into CASSLASGTSHYGYTF.

This clone has a handful of counts. This chain links TRBV7-9 with TRBJ1-5; 9 bases are a match to TRBD1. The CDR3 runs to 15 residues. Per the germline V gene, CDR1 is SEHNR and CDR2 is FQNEAQ (reference sequence). V dropped 5 bases and J dropped 5; count of bases not matched to a gene: 7. CDR3 DNA: TGTGCCAGCAGCGCCACAGACAGGGGGTATCAGCCCCAGCATTTT. Protein: CASSATDRGYQPQHF. The whole variable domain, remainder taken from reference TRBV7-9 and TRBJ1-5, is DTGVSQNPRHKITKRGQNVTFRCDPISEHNRLYWYRQTLGQGPEFLTYFQNEAQLEKSRLLSDRFSAERPKGSFSTLEIQRTEQGDSAMYLCASSATDRGYQPQHFGDGTRLSIL.

This clone has more than one count but fewer than ten. The chain recombines TRBV15 with TRBJ2-7; a weak D match, TRBD2 (6 bases). The germline V gene encodes CDR1 LNHNV and CDR2 YYDKDF (reference sequence). Trimming stripped 6 bases from V and 2 bases from J, with 14 bases between. The CDR3 has 14 amino acids. CDR3 DNA: TGTGCCACCAGTCGCGGGGAAAACCCCTACGAGCAGTACTTC. Translating it yields CATSRGENPYEQYF.

This chain uses TRBV15 with TRBJ2-1; 12 bases are a match to TRBD1. Germline V gene lookup returns CDR1 LNHNV and CDR2 YYDKDF (reference sequence). V shed 5 bases and J 9 bases; nucleotides not matched to a gene: 8. CDR3 length: 15 amino acids. For the CDR3, the DNA is TGTGCCACCAGCCGCCCGGGACAGGGGGCAAGTGAGCAGTTCTTC. Residues: CATSRPGQGASEQFF.

The V call is TRBV27, the J call TRBJ1-5, with D tentatively TRBD1 (6 bases). Trimming stripped 8 bases from V and 5 bases from J, with 13 bases between. CDR1 is MNHEY, CDR2 SMNVEV, per germline (reference sequence). The CDR3 covers 13 residues. This chain's CDR3 is CASGGQGHQPQHF. For the CDR3, the DNA is TGTGCCAGCGGTGGCCAGGGGCATCAGCCCCAGCATTTT.

CDR3 DNA sequence: TGCAGCGTTGAAGAAGGCGCTAGCAGGGGGGGGCAGTACTTC. It translates to CSVEEGASRGGQYF. The chain recombines TRBV29-1 with TRBJ2-7, with D possibly called TRBD1 or TRBD2 (7 bases each). Trimming removed 0 bases at V and 9 bases at J, with 18 bases between. The CDR3 totals 14 residues. CDR1 is SQVTM, CDR2 ANQGSEA, per germline.

This chain joins TRBV9 and TRBJ1-4; maybe TRBD1 (5 bases). The CDR3 contains 15 residues. CDR1 and CDR2 (germline): SGDLS, YYNGEE. V lost 0 bases and J lost 7, with 13 bases in between. CDR3 sequence (DNA): TGTGCCAGCAGCGTAGCGGGGCACCCTAGTGAAAAACTGTTTTTT. As protein: CASSVAGHPSEKLFF.

V usage is TRBV2 and J usage is TRBJ1-6, with D possibly being TRBD1 (6 bases). V lost 6 bases, J lost 5 bases, and 14 bases lay in between. The CDR3 has 15 amino acids. Germline V gene sequence: CDR1 SNHLY, CDR2 FYNNEI. The CDR3 loop reads CASRRTVADNSPLHF. The CDR3 nucleotides read TGTGCCAGCAGGAGGACAGTTGCTGATAATTCACCCCTCCACTTT.

The chain combines TRBV15 with TRBJ2-7; the match to TRBD2 covers 12 bases. The length of the CDR3 is 17 residues. Germline values: CDR1 LNHNV, CDR2 YYDKDF (reference sequence). The ends lost 0 bases at V and 0 bases at J; junction bases unmatched: 3. DNA of the CDR3: TGTGCCACCAGCAGAGACCAGACTAGCGGGAGCTCCTACGAGCAGTACTTC. Amino acids: CATSRDQTSGSSYEQYF.

As concerns this clone: The germline gene is not matched at one end of the junction; a read error may be the cause. The genes are TRBV27 and TRBJ2-5; 7 bases line up with TRBD2. The germline gives CDR1 MNHEY, CDR2 SMNVEV (reference sequence). The CDR3 sequence is 14 residues long. The DNA of the CDR3 is TGTGCCAGCAGTTTGCTAGCGGCCCAAGGGACCCAGTACTTC. Translated, it gives CASSLLAAQGTQYF.

The gene calls are TRBV11-2 and TRBJ2-1; 7 bases agree with TRBD1. The CDR3 length is 13 residues. V was clipped by 5 bases and J by 8 bases; unmatched bases: 6. Germline V CDR1 and CDR2: SGHAT, FQNNGV. CDR3 nucleotide sequence: TGTGCCAGCAGCCCAACGACAGGGCATGAGCAGTTCTTC. Translating it yields CASSPTTGHEQFF.

This chain's CDR3 is CASSLARNGEKLFF. In DNA form, the CDR3 reads TGCGCCAGCAGCTTGGCTAGGAACGGGGAAAAACTGTTTTTT. The chain couples TRBV5-1 to TRBJ1-4; D remains ambiguous. The CDR3 contains 14 residues. Germline CDR1 SGHRS, CDR2 YFSETQ. Trimming took 0 bases from V and 8 from J, leaving 11 bases between them.